This entry lists 3 T cell receptor beta chains sequenced from one sample in a study of shared clonotypes between healthy human individuals. Sequencing was performed with immunoSEQ multiplex PCR; in TCRdb, only in-frame clones are kept and a portion is missing. This table has about 2.4 million clones, approximately 93% appearing once. Sample: naive CD4+ T cells from PBMCs. Subset defined: CD45RA+ positively selected. All receptors come from a man younger than 35 in good health. Some clones in this sample may be carry-over from other donors' samples.

The V gene is TRBV28, the J gene TRBJ2-7; TRBD1 matches 8 bases. CDR3 length: 14 residues. Germline-derived CDR1 and CDR2 are MDHEN and SYDVKM. V shed 5 bases, J shed 2 bases, and the junction held 5 bases outside the gene matches. The CDR3 protein is CASSTRTGTYEQYF. CDR3 nucleotides: TGTGCCAGCAGTACCAGGACAGGGACCTACGAGCAGTACTTC.

The genes are TRBV5-1 and TRBJ1-2; D uncertain. Germline CDR1 SGHRS, CDR2 YFSETQ. Trimming cost V 3 bases and J 4 bases, with 7 bases left between them. The CDR3 loop spans 12 amino acids. The CDR3 DNA reads as TGCGCCAGCAGCTCCCTAGGCTATGGCTACACCTTC. Protein: CASSSLGYGYTF. The full variable domain, with the rest looked up from reference TRBV5-1 and TRBJ1-2, is KAGVTQTPRYLIKTRGQQVTLSCSPISGHRSVSWYQQTPGQGLQFLFEYFSETQRNKGNFPGRFSGRQFSNSRSEMNVSTLELGDSALYLCASSSLGYGYTFGSGTRLTVV.

This chain links TRBV5-1 with TRBJ2-2; the D gene is possibly TRBD1 (5 bases). V was cut by 2 bases and J by 4 bases, with 9 bases left in between. Looked up from germline, CDR1 is SGHRS and CDR2 is YFSETQ. CDR3 length equals 14 residues. The CDR3 DNA sequence: TGCGCCAGCAGCTTACCACAGGTCACCGGGGAGCTGTTTTTT. Its translation: CASSLPQVTGELFF.